Sequencing of this TCR beta chain was carried out in a study of blood T cell repertoires in COVID-19. Germline V gene sequence: CDR1 SQVTM, CDR2 ANQGSEA. The CDR3 runs to 13 residues. V lost 4 bases and J lost 6; bases outside the gene matches: 7. As processed by the authors: Nucleated cell number was recorded as an estimate derived from reference gene primer amplification. Clones were read by immunoSEQ multiplex PCR, and TCRdb kept only the in-frame ones, dropping some. The V and J calls and clone size are taken from that table; D and trimming were inferred from the DNA. In the table there are around 84,000 clones, 60% to 75% of which are singletons.

This rearrangement joins TRBV29-1 to TRBJ1-2; 8 bases fit TRBD1. The receptor was derived from a man aged 45-65 years with active or convalescent COVID-19. Material for sequencing was peripheral blood. This CDR3 is CSVAGPRGHGYTF. The CDR3 nucleotides read TGCAGCGTTGCAGGACCCAGGGGGCATGGCTACACCTTC.